A single T cell receptor (beta chain) is shown here with its context. Its matching antigen is unknown. Coverage ceases 3 residues before the CDR3 finishes, and the germline J gene fills in the end. immunoSEQ multiplex PCR used an average of roughly 1,300 ng genomic DNA. This table comes from immunoSEQ multiplex PCR, and its TCRdb copy is limited to in-frame clones, with some not included. This sample contains 20,000 to 25,000 clones. This sample was included in a study of T cells in women clearing cervical HPV infection. Study-wide results and limits: CIN3+ cases had significantly higher TCR richness than controls; evenness did not differ. Controls had more TRBV6-7 (0.16%) than cases (around 0.11%).

All donors had a single incident cervical HPV16 infection, not prevalent. This CDR3 has 13 amino acids. V was shortened by 5 bases and J by 1 base, with 8 bases between the two germline ends. CDR1 and CDR2 (germline): SGHVS, FQNEAQ. This clonotype was obtained from a woman aged 18 to 75 with a cervical HPV16 infection that either progressed to CIN3+ or cleared (not recorded which). The chain uses TRBV7-8 and TRBJ1-1; the D gene is possibly TRBD1 (6 bases). Input material: blood buffy coat. Incomplete CDR3 DNA: TGTGCCAGCAGCGCGGGACAGAACACTGAA. It codes for CASSAGQNTE. The complete CDR3 sequence is CASSAGQNTEAFF.